The present TCR beta chain was sequenced within a study of Ad26.COV2.S vaccination and SARS-CoV-2 variants. Study as a whole: Enrolled in COV1001, the donor was in the Ad26.COV2.S trial arm, which received the vaccine. Once or twice, 56 days apart, Ad26.COV2.S was delivered intramuscularly.

Treatment denoted: approximately 18 received Ad26.COV2.S at low or high dose, single or two shots; 5 received placebo; per-sample allocation not given. Samples came from day 63 after the first vaccine or placebo injection. Cohort 1b enrolled adults aged 18-55 years in Boston. Findings and limits, study-wide: Reports say spike-specific CD8+ and CD4+ T cell responses covered substantial breadth after vaccination.

Measured with immunoSEQ multiplex PCR; TCRdb has only the in-frame clones, and not every one. In the table there are around 420,000 clones, more than 75% of which are singletons. This CDR3 is built from 15 residues. Germline CDR1 reads LGHDT; CDR2 reads YNNKEL (reference sequence). Deletions cut 1 base from V and 8 bases from J, with 17 bases between. A word on this clone: Its target is unknown.

Sequences were derived from peripheral blood, sampled in a trial of Ad26.COV2.S vaccine versus placebo. This TCR derives from a person between 18 and 60 years old who received the Ad26.COV2.S COVID-19 vaccine or a placebo. The rearrangement uses TRBV3-1 (or the pseudogene TRBV3-2) and TRBJ1-2, with D perhaps matching TRBD1 (5 bases). CDR3 loop: CASSQVFTGQGGYTF. CDR3 nucleotides: TGTGCCAGCAGCCAAGTGTTCACAGGCCAGGGAGGCTACACCTTC.